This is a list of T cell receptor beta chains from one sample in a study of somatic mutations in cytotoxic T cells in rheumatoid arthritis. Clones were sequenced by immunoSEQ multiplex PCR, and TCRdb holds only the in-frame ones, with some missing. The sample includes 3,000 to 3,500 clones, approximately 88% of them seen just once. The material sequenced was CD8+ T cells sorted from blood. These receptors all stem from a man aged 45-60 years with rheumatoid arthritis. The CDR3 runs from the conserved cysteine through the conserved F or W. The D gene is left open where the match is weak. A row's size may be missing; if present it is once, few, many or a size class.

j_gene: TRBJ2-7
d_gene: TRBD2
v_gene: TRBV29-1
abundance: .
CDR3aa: CSVEGTWGGSNEQYF
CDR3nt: TGCAGCGTTGAGGGGACGTGGGGCGGGAGTAACGAGCAGTACTTC

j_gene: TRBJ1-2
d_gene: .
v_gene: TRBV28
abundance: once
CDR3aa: CASSSLGVSDYGYTF
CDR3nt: TGTGCCAGCAGTTCCCTAGGGGTTTCCGACTATGGCTACACCTTC

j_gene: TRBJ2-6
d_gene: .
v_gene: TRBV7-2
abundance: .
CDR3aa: CASSVGGSGANVLTF
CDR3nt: TGTGCCAGCAGCGTGGGGGGCTCTGGGGCCAACGTCCTGACTTTC

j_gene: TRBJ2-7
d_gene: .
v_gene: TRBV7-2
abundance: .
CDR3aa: CASSLALGSHEQYF
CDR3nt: TGTGCCAGCAGCTTAGCGCTTGGGAGCCACGAGCAGTACTTC

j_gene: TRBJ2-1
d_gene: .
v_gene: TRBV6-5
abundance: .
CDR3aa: CASSPGEVHNEQFF
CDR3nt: TGTGCCAGCTCTCCGGGAGAGGTCCACAATGAGCAGTTCTTC

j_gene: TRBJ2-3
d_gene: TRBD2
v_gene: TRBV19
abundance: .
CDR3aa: CASSKSRLAGGEDTQYF
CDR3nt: TGTGCCAGTAGTAAGAGCAGACTAGCGGGAGGTGAAGATACGCAGTATTTT

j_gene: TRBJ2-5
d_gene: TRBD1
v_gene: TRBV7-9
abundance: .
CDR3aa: CASSLARQGSRETQYF
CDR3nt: TGTGCCAGCAGCTTAGCACGACAGGGAAGTCGAGAGACCCAGTACTTC

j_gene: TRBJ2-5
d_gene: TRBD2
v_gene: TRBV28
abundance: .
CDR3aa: CATREGLAGEETQYF
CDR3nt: TGTGCCACCAGAGAGGGACTAGCGGGAGAAGAGACCCAGTACTTC

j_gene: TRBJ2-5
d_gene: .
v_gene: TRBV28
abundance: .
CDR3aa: CASSLFPYRDQETQYF
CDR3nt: TGTGCCAGCAGCCTTTTCCCTTACAGGGACCAAGAGACCCAGTACTTC

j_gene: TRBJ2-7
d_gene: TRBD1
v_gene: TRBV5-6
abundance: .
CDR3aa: CASSLAETGVEQYF
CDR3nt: TGTGCCAGCAGCTTGGCCGAGACAGGGGTCGAGCAGTACTTC

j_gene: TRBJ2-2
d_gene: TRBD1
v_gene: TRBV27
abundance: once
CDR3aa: CASRPGQTTFANTGELFF
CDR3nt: TGTGCCAGCAGGCCGGGACAGACTACGTTCGCGAACACCGGGGAGCTGTTTTTT

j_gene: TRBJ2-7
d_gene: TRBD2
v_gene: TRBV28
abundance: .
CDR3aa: CASRPTSGRYEQYF
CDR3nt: TGTGCCAGCAGGCCGACTAGCGGGAGGTACGAGCAGTACTTC

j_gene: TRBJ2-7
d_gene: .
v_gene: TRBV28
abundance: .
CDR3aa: CAISGSVFYEQYF
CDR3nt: TGTGCCATCTCGGGGTCTGTCTTCTACGAGCAGTACTTC

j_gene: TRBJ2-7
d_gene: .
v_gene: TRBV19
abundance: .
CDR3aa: CASSMGAGGPYEQYF
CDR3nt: TGTGCCAGTAGTATGGGGGCCGGCGGCCCCTACGAGCAGTACTTC

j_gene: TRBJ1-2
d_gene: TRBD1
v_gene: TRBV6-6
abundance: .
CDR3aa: CASSYSTGGTF
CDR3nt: TGTGCCAGCAGTTACTCGACAGGGGGCACCTTC

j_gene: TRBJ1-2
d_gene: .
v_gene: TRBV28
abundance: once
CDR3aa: CASSGVPGSGYTF
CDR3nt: TGTGCCAGCAGTGGGGTCCCGGGGTCTGGCTACACCTTC

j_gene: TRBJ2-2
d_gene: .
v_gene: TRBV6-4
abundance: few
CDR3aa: CASSDSDGSGTGELFF
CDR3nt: TGTGCCAGCAGTGACTCGGATGGGAGCGGGACCGGGGAGCTGTTTTTT

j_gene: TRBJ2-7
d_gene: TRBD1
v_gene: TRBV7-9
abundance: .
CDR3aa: CASSLAAGQGFSYEQYF
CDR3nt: TGTGCCAGCAGCTTAGCCGCCGGACAGGGTTTTTCCTACGAGCAGTACTTC

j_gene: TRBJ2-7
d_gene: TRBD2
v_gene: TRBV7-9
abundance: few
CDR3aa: CASSLVAGAYEQYF
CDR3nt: TGTGCCAGCAGCTTAGTAGCGGGAGCTTACGAGCAGTACTTC

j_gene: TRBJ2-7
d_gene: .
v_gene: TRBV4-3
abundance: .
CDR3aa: CASSPLLGSYEQYF
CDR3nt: TGCGCCAGCAGCCCACTTCTGGGCTCCTACGAGCAGTACTTC

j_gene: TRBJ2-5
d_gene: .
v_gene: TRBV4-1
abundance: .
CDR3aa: CASSHGLGTQETQYF
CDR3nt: TGCGCCAGCAGCCATGGACTAGGGACACAAGAGACCCAGTACTTC

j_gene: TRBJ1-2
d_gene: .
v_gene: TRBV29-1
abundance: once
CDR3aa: CSVDAGYGYTF
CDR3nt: TGCAGCGTTGATGCGGGGTATGGCTACACCTTC

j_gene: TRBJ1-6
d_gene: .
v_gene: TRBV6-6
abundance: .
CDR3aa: CASRTLTGSNSPLHF
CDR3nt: TGTGCCAGCCGTACCTTAACAGGTTCGAATTCACCCCTCCACTTT

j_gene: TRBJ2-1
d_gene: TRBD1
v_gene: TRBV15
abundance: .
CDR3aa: CATSRDKGARNEQFF
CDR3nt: TGTGCCACCAGCAGAGATAAGGGGGCGCGGAATGAGCAGTTCTTC

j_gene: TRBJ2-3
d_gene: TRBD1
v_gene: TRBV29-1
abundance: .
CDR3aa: CSVGLTGDGADTQYF
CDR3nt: TGCAGCGTTGGGCTGACAGGGGACGGGGCAGATACGCAGTATTTT

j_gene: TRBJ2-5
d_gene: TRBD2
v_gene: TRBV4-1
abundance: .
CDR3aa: CASSQTSGRAETQYF
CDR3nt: TGCGCCAGCAGCCAAACTAGCGGGAGGGCGGAGACCCAGTACTTC

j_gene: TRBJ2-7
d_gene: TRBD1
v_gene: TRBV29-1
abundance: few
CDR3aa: CSVETGQGEVEQYF
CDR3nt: TGCAGCGTTGAAACGGGACAGGGCGAGGTCGAGCAGTACTTC

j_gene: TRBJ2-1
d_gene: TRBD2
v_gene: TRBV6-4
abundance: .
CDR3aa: CASSDLTSGDRDEQFF
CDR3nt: TGTGCCAGCAGTGACTTGACTAGCGGGGACCGGGATGAGCAGTTCTTC

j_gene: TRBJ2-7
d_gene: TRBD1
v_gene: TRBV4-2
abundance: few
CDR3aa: CASSQEGDSSYEQYF
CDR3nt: TGTGCCAGCAGCCAAGAAGGGGACAGCTCCTACGAGCAGTACTTC

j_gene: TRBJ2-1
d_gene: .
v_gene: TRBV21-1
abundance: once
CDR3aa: CASSNTALLARSYNEQFF
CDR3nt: TGTGCCAGCAGCAACACTGCTTTGCTAGCGCGCTCCTACAATGAGCAGTTCTTC

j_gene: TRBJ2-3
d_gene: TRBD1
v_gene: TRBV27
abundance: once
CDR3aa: CASSSIETGGMGVTDTQYF
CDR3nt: TGTGCCAGCAGTTCTATTGAGACAGGGGGCATGGGGGTCACAGATACGCAGTATTTT

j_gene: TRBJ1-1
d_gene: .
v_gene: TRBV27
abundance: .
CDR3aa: CASSQSTGPSEAFF
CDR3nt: TGTGCCAGCAGTCAATCGACAGGCCCGTCTGAAGCTTTCTTT

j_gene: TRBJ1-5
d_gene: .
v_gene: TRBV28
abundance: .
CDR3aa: CASMRRSSGYDQPQHF
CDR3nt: TGTGCCAGCATGAGGCGAAGCTCGGGGTACGATCAGCCCCAGCATTTT

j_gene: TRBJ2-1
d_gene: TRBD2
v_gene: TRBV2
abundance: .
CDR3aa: CASRERETRNEQFF
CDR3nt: TGTGCCAGCAGGGAGCGGGAGACCCGGAATGAGCAGTTCTTC

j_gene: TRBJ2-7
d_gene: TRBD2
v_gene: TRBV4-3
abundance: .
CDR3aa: CASSQEGGRAFEQYF
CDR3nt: TGCGCCAGCAGCCAAGAGGGCGGGAGGGCCTTTGAGCAGTACTTC

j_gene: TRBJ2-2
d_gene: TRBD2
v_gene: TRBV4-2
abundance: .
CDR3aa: CASSRLAGDTGELFF
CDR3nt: TGTGCCAGCAGCCGACTAGCGGGAGACACCGGGGAGCTGTTTTTT

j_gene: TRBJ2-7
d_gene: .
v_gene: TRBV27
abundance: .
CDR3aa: CASRLTRITGEQYF
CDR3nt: TGTGCCAGCAGACTCACACGGATAACGGGAGAGCAGTACTTC